The 7 T cell receptor beta chains below come from one sample, sequenced in a study of human T cells and chemical hapten exposure. TCRdb analysed the RACE reads with MiXCR anew, one entry per CDR3 protein. This repertoire shows some 380,000 distinct CDR3 sequences, around 4.8% found once; its top ten account for around 2%. Noted time point: patch test 1, 2 weeks after DPC sensitization. Treatment defined: therapeutic diphenylcyclopropenone sensitization with weekly scalp DPC. The source material was whole blood, sampled in connection with sensitization to the hapten diphenylcyclopropenone (DPC). These receptor sequences come from a woman aged 50 to 65 with alopecia areata. Some clones in this sample may be carry-over from other donors' samples.

About this clonotype: Germline is not matched at one junction end, which may reflect a read error. This chain links TRBV6-5 with TRBJ1-1; D uncertain. The germline V gene has CDR1 MNHEY and CDR2 SVGAGI. This CDR3 contains 11 residues. DNA for the CDR3: TGTGCCAGCAGAGGGAGCACTGAAGCTTCCTTT. It specifies CASRGSTEASF.

This chain links TRBV18 with TRBJ1-5; D gene ambiguous. CDR1 and CDR2 (germline): KGHSH, LQKENI. Trimming cost V 1 base and J 11 bases, with 15 bases left between them. The CDR3 loop spans 14 amino acids. CDR3 in amino acids: CASSPRGCPTAQHF. The CDR3, as DNA: TGTGCCAGCTCACCACGAGGGTGCCCTACGGCCCAGCATTTT.

The chain combines TRBV20-1 with TRBJ1-2; D unclear. This CDR3 is built from 13 residues. Trimming took 5 bases from V and 4 from J, leaving 14 bases between them. Germline V gene lookup returns CDR1 DFQATT and CDR2 SNEGSKA (reference sequence). The CDR3 spells CSASLQDGYGYTF. For the CDR3, the DNA is TGCAGTGCTTCCCTCCAGGACGGCTATGGCTACACCTTC.

This clonotype was seen repeatedly, ten times or more. This chain connects TRBV29-1 to TRBJ2-5; D is unresolved. The CDR3 has 11 amino acids. The V and J ends lost 5 bases and 3 bases respectively, with 7 bases between them. Germline CDR1 reads SQVTM; CDR2 reads ANQGSEA. In DNA form, the CDR3 reads TGCAGCGTTTCGCAGAAAGAGACCCAGTACTTC. It yields the protein CSVSQKETQYF.

This clonotype occurred many times. The chain combines TRBV6-2 or TRBV6-3 with TRBJ2-2, with a tentative D call TRBD2 (5 bases). The CDR3 consists of 12 residues. Germline lookup yields CDR1 MNHEY and CDR2 SVGEGT. V was pared by 8 bases and J by 6 bases, with 10 bases between. CDR3 residues: CASGRYAGELFF. In DNA, the CDR3 is TGTGCCAGCGGGAGATACGCCGGGGAGCTGTTTTTT.

The rearrangement links TRBV9 to TRBJ2-3; D may be TRBD1 or TRBD2 (6 bases each). CDR1 and CDR2 from the germline V gene are SGDLS and YYNGEE. There are 16 residues in the CDR3. Trimming pared 3 bases from V and 2 bases from J, leaving 16 bases between. The CDR3 loop is CASSEVGGGFTDTQYF. Written as DNA, the CDR3 is TGTGCCAGCAGCGAGGTCGGAGGGGGGTTCACAGATACGCAGTATTTT.

This CDR3 is CATSRGRQGNTIYF. The CDR3 DNA sequence: TGTGCCACCAGCAGAGGTCGACAGGGAAACACCATATATTTT. The chain joins TRBV15 to TRBJ1-3; possibly TRBD1 for D (5 bases). Per the germline V gene, CDR1 is LNHNV and CDR2 is YYDKDF (reference sequence). V was shortened by 1 base and J by 4 bases, with 8 bases between the two germline ends. The CDR3 spans 14 residues.